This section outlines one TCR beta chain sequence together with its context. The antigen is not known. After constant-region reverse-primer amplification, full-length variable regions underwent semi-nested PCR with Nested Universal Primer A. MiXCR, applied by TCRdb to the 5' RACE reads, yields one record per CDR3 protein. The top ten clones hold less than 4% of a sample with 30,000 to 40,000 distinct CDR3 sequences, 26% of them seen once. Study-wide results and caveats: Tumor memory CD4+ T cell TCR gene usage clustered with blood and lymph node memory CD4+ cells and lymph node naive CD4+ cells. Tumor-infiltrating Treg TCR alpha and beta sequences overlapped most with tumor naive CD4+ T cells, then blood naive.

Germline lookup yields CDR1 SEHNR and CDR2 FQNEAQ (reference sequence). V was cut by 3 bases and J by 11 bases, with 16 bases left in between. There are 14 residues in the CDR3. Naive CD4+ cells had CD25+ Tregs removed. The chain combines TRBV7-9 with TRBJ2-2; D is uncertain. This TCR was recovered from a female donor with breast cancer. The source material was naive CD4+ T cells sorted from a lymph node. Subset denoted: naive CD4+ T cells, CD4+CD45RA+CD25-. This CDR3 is CASSFPPPLGELFF. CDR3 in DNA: TGTGCCAGCAGCTTCCCCCCTCCCTTAGGAGAGCTGTTTTTT.